A selection of T cell receptor beta chains follows, all from one sample in a study of blood T cell repertoires in COVID-19. Method: immunoSEQ multiplex PCR; TCRdb's copy keeps in-frame clones and lacks some. The sample lists approximately 260,000 clones, around 86% occurring once. Material for sequencing was peripheral blood. The receptors stem from a woman aged 60-75 years with active or convalescent COVID-19. The CDR3 runs from the conserved cysteine through the conserved F or W. A D gene is named only where the DNA matches it firmly. Rows may omit the clone size; those that give it use once, few, many or a size class.

d_call j_call v_call clone_size cdr3_nt cdr3_aa
TRBD2 TRBJ2-2 TRBV7-2 - TGTGCCAGCAGCTTACGGCTAGCGGGGAAAACCCTAAACGCCGGGGAGCTGTTTTTT CASSLRLAGKTLNAGELFF
- TRBJ2-5 TRBV2 - TGTGCCAGCATTGAGTTGGGACTCACACAAGAGACCCAGTACTTC CASIELGLTQETQYF
- TRBJ1-1 TRBV18 - TGTGCCAGCTCACCACCGAAGGCCGGGATGATGAACACTGAAGCTTTCTTT CASSPPKAGMMNTEAFF
- TRBJ1-4 TRBV21-1 once TGTGCCAGCAGCAAGTGGCGGGACAGGGAGGTTGCAACTAATGAAAAACTGTTTTTT CASSKWRDREVATNEKLFF
- TRBJ1-2 TRBV2 - TGTGCCAGCAGTGCGTCGGGGGGCGCGAACTATGGCTACACCTTC CASSASGGANYGYTF
- TRBJ1-5 TRBV15 - TGTGCCACCAGCAGAGAGCGGGGCTTGAGGCCCCAGCATTTT CATSRERGLRPQHF
- TRBJ1-3 TRBV19 - TGTGCCAGTAGTCCCCGACAAGGGGTCTACTCTGGAAACACCATATATTTT CASSPRQGVYSGNTIYF
TRBD1 TRBJ2-7 TRBV4-3 - TGCGCCAGCAGCCAAGCAGGACCAGGACAGGGGGCCTACGAGCAGTACTTC CASSQAGPGQGAYEQYF
- TRBJ1-2 TRBV7-9 - TGTGCCAGCAGTCTGGCACAGACCACCTATGGCTACACCTTC CASSLAQTTYGYTF
- TRBJ2-1 TRBV12-5 few TGTGCTAGTGGTTTGGTAAATTTTGAGGAGCAGTTCTTC CASGLVNFEEQFF
TRBD1 TRBJ1-5 TRBV2 - TGTGCCAGTAGTCCAAGGGGGCCTTATCAGCCCCAGCATTTT CASSPRGPYQPQHF
- TRBJ1-5 TRBV30 - TGTGCCTGGACCTCTGGGGGGTACAATCAGCCCCAGCATTTT CAWTSGGYNQPQHF
TRBD1 TRBJ1-6 TRBV7-9 - TGTGCCAGCAGCTTTGAACAGGGGATGAATTCACCCCTCCACTTT CASSFEQGMNSPLHF
TRBD1 TRBJ1-1 TRBV2 few TGTGCCAGCAGTGAACAGGGGGAGAGTGTAGGTGAAGCTTTCTTT CASSEQGESVGEAFF
- TRBJ1-6 TRBV25-1 few TGTGCCAGCAGTTCAACAGGGAATTCACCCCTCCACTTT CASSSTGNSPLHF
- TRBJ2-5 TRBV30 few TGTGCCTGGAGTCCAGGCAGCCTAAGTCAAGAGACCCAGTACTTC CAWSPGSLSQETQYF